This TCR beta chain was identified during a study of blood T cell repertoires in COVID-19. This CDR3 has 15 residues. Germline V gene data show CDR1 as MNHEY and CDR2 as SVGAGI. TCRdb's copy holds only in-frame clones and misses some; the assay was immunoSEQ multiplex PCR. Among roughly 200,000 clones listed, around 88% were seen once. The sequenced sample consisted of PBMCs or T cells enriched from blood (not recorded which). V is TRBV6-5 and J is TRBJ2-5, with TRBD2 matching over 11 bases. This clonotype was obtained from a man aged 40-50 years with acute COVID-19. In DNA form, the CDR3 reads TGTGCGGGGACTAGCGGTTATCTGGGGCAAGAGACCCAGTACTTC. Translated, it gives CAGTSGYLGQETQYF.